This is a list of T cell receptor beta chains from one sample in a study of CD8+ T cells in alopecia areata. Repertoires were generated with immunoSEQ multiplex PCR, while TCRdb's copy carries only in-frame clones and drops some. The data hold 110,000 to 150,000 clones, with about 59% observed a single time. The material was CD8+ T cells sorted from blood, obtained at week 4, from a patient treated with tofacitinib. The receptors stem from a human donor with alopecia areata. The CDR3 runs from the conserved cysteine through the conserved F or W. A D gene is named only where the DNA matches it firmly. Where a row states a size, it is once, few, many or the class of an expanded clone; other rows omit it.

>13|TRBJ1-1|.|TRBV19|.
TGTGCCAGTAATGACGGCCCGAACACTGAAGCTTTCTTT
CASNDGPNTEAFF
>15|TRBJ1-5|.|TRBV30|.
TGTGCCCGCAACACAGGGAAAGACGAGAATCAGCCCCAGCATTTT
CARNTGKDENQPQHF
>15|TRBJ2-1|.|TRBV19|few
TGTGCCAGTAGTATATATGGTGTCTCCTACAATGAGCAGTTCTTC
CASSIYGVSYNEQFF
>17|TRBJ1-4|.|TRBV19|few
TGTGCCAGCCAGGTTCGGGGCTGGGCTGCAACTAATGAAAAACTGTTTTTT
CASQVRGWAATNEKLFF
>14|TRBJ2-3|.|TRBV7-6|.
TGTGCCAGCAGCCACAACAGGGGCACAGATACGCAGTATTTT
CASSHNRGTDTQYF
>12|TRBJ2-5|.|TRBV11-2|once
TGTGCCAGCAGCGGATGGGGGGAGACCCAGTACTTC
CASSGWGETQYF
>13|TRBJ2-3|.|TRBV27|.
TGTGCCAGCACTGGATCGGACACAGATACGCAGTATTTT
CASTGSDTDTQYF
>15|TRBJ2-3|.|TRBV25-1|.
TGTGCCAGCAGTGAAGCGGTAACCAGCACAGATACGCAGTATTTT
CASSEAVTSTDTQYF
>12|TRBJ2-1|.|TRBV9|.
TGTGCCAGCAGCCAATCATACAATGAGCAGTTCTTC
CASSQSYNEQFF
>15|TRBJ2-7|.|TRBV9|.
TGTGCCAGCAGCCCCTACGGGGCCTCTCGGGACGAGCAGTACTTC
CASSPYGASRDEQYF
>14|TRBJ2-1|TRBD2|TRBV19|.
TGTGCCAGTACCAGGACTAGCAACTACAATGAGCAGTTCTTC
CASTRTSNYNEQFF
>15|TRBJ2-6|.|TRBV6-5|.
TGTGCCAGCAGTTACGAGCTCTCTGGGGCCAACGTCCTGACTTTC
CASSYELSGANVLTF
>15|TRBJ2-2|.|TRBV5-6|.
TGTGCCAGCAGCTTTGGGGCAGGGAACACCGGGGAGCTGTTTTTT
CASSFGAGNTGELFF
>12|TRBJ2-7|.|TRBV29-1|few
TGCAGCGTTGTTTTGGGGCCCTACGAGCAGTACTTC
CSVVLGPYEQYF
>11|TRBJ2-7|TRBD1|TRBV29-1|.
TGCAGCGTTTGGACAGGGAACGAGCAGTACTTC
CSVWTGNEQYF
>14|TRBJ1-4|.|TRBV2|few
TGTGCCAGCAGTGAAGGGGGCTTAGGTGAAAAACTGTTTTTT
CASSEGGLGEKLFF
>15|TRBJ1-1|.|TRBV7-9|once
TGTGCCAGCAGCTCGTCCACGAGGGGGAACACTGAAGCTTTCTTT
CASSSSTRGNTEAFF
>13|TRBJ1-2|TRBD1|TRBV18|.
TGTGCCAGCTCACCAGGGACAGGGTTTGGCTACACCTTC
CASSPGTGFGYTF
>18|TRBJ1-6|TRBD1|TRBV4-1|.
TGCGCCAGCAGCCAAGCGGACAGGGAAGAATCCTATAATTCACCCCTCCACTTT
CASSQADREESYNSPLHF
>11|TRBJ1-1|.|TRBV5-1|.
TGCGCCAGCAGCGGGGACACTGAAGCTTTCTTT
CASSGDTEAFF
>17|TRBJ1-1|TRBD1|TRBV13|.
TGTGCCAGCAGCTTAGCTCCCTGGGGACAGGGGGACACTGAAGCTTTCTTT
CASSLAPWGQGDTEAFF
>14|TRBJ2-1|TRBD1|TRBV6-4|.
TGTGCCAGCAGTGAAACAGGGGAACACAATGAGCAGTTCTTC
CASSETGEHNEQFF
>14|TRBJ2-4|.|TRBV5-1|.
TGCGCCAGCAGCCAGGACGGACCCAAAAACATTCAGTACTTC
CASSQDGPKNIQYF
>12|TRBJ2-7|.|TRBV30|.
TGTGCCTGGAGTGTCTCCGGGATCGAGCAGTACTTC
CAWSVSGIEQYF
>17|TRBJ2-7|.|TRBV13|few
TGTGCCAGCAGCTTCGGCGCGCAGGCTGGCTTGAACCCCGAGCAGTACTTC
CASSFGAQAGLNPEQYF
>15|TRBJ2-2|.|TRBV6-1|.
TGTGCCAGCAGTGAAGGCCCCCCGGCCACCGGGGAGCTGTTTTTT
CASSEGPPATGELFF
>17|TRBJ1-5|TRBD1|TRBV27|few
TGTGCCAGCAGTACACTACCCAGGACAGGGTTCGGTCAGCCCCAGCATTTT
CASSTLPRTGFGQPQHF
>13|TRBJ2-2|TRBD1|TRBV29-1|.
TGCAGCGTTGTTCAGGGGGATGGCGGGGAGCTGTTTTTT
CSVVQGDGGELFF
>11|TRBJ1-1|.|TRBV29-1|.
TGCAGCGTTGTTCAGAACACTGAAGCTTTCTTT
CSVVQNTEAFF
>13|TRBJ1-5|TRBD1|TRBV4-1|.
TGCGCCAGCAGCCAAGTTGGGACAGGATACCAGCATTTT
CASSQVGTGYQHF
>16|TRBJ2-7|TRBD1|TRBV27|.
TGTGCCAGCAGTTTATCGAAAGGGACAGGGGCCAGCGAGCAGTACTTC
CASSLSKGTGASEQYF
>11|TRBJ2-2|.|TRBV30|.
TGTGCCTGGAGCGTCACCGGGGAGCTGTTTTTT
CAWSVTGELFF
>13|TRBJ2-7|TRBD1|TRBV29-1|.
TGCAGCGTTCTCGGGACAGGGGAATACGAGCAGTACTTC
CSVLGTGEYEQYF
>16|TRBJ1-2|.|TRBV7-6|.
TGTGCCAGCAGCAAAATGACGGGGGGACGGAACTATGGCTACACCTTC
CASSKMTGGRNYGYTF
>15|TRBJ1-1|.|TRBV11-2|few
TGTGCCAGCAGCTTAAGCGCCACAGGGAACACTGAAGCTTTCTTT
CASSLSATGNTEAFF
>12|TRBJ2-7|.|TRBV7-9|.
TGTGCCAGCAGCTTAGTTCCCTACGAGCAGTACTTC
CASSLVPYEQYF
>13|TRBJ1-2|.|TRBV13|.
TGTGCCAGCAGCTTAGGTACAGAGTATGGCTACACCTTC
CASSLGTEYGYTF
>16|TRBJ2-7|.|TRBV6-5|.
TGTGCCAGCAGTTACTCGAAGGGGCAGGGGCCCTACGAGCAGTACTTC
CASSYSKGQGPYEQYF
>13|TRBJ1-2|.|TRBV13|.
TGTGCCAGCAGCTTAGGGGGTAACTATGGCTACACCTTC
CASSLGGNYGYTF
>12|TRBJ1-5|.|TRBV29-1|few
TGCAGCGTTCTTAGTGGCAATCAGCCCCAGCATTTT
CSVLSGNQPQHF
>15|TRBJ2-3|TRBD2|TRBV6-5|many
TGTGCCAGCAGTGGGACTAGCGGGGGGGCAGATACGCAGTATTTT
CASSGTSGGADTQYF
>13|TRBJ1-1|.|TRBV13|.
TGTGCCAGCAGCTTAGGGGACAGCACTGAAGCTTTCTTT
CASSLGDSTEAFF
>13|TRBJ1-1|TRBD1|TRBV12-5|few
TGTGCTAGCAGACAGGGGTCGAACACTGAAGCTTTCTTT
CASRQGSNTEAFF
>13|TRBJ2-1|.|TRBV29-1|.
TGCAGCACCCGAGCGGAAGAGTACAATGAGCAGTTCTTC
CSTRAEEYNEQFF
>14|TRBJ1-1|TRBD1|TRBV13|.
TGTGCCAGCAGCCAACAGGGGGGAGCCACTGAAGCTTTCTTT
CASSQQGGATEAFF
>12|TRBJ2-4|.|TRBV27|.
TGTGCCAGCAGTTTATCGGGGGACATTCAGTACTTC
CASSLSGDIQYF
>17|TRBJ2-3|.|TRBV13|.
TGTGCCAGCAGCTTAGGGTCTAGCGTATATAGCACAGATACGCAGTATTTT
CASSLGSSVYSTDTQYF
>14|TRBJ2-5|.|TRBV6-5|.
TGTGCCAGCAGTTACTCAAACGGGAAAGAGACCCAGTACTTC
CASSYSNGKETQYF
>15|TRBJ2-7|TRBD1|TRBV15|.
TGTGCCACCAGCAGAGGACAGGGGGAGGTGTACGAGCAGTACTTC
CATSRGQGEVYEQYF
>14|TRBJ2-5|.|TRBV7-4|once
TGTGCCAGCAGCCCCCACCGACAGTCGGAGACCCAGTACTTC
CASSPHRQSETQYF
>14|TRBJ1-2|.|TRBV7-9|few
TGTGCCAGCAGCCAACACCCGGAGATCTATGGCTACACCTTC
CASSQHPEIYGYTF
>13|TRBJ2-7|.|TRBV19|.
TGTGCCACCGAATCCCCAGAGAACTACGAGCAGTACTTC
CATESPENYEQYF
>15|TRBJ2-1|.|TRBV29-1|.
TGCAGCGTTGACTCCGTAGAGGAGACCGACAATGAGCAGTTCTTC
CSVDSVEETDNEQFF